A single sample is the source of the 2 T cell receptor beta chains below, sequenced in a study of regulatory T cells in long-lasting Graves disease listed by TCRdb under 2021. Libraries were built with multiplex PCR. TCRdb names Illumina HiSeq 4000 as the instrument used. TCR beta libraries were built with iRepertoire HTBI primers and Arm-PCR amplification of CDR3 regions. TCRdb reworked the public reads: Q25 trimming with fastp, MiXCR clone assembly, productive beta chains retained. Entries are consolidated by CDR3 protein sequence, retaining the most common genes and DNA. The sample profile shows about 470,000 distinct CDR3 sequences; 14% to 15% of them were found once. The biggest ten clones account for about a sixth of the sample. Read against the paper, the sample's time point label means: newly diagnosed GD, antithyroid drugs for less than 3 months. For both TCR sequencing and RNA sequencing, RNA was extracted from PBMCs using TRIzol.

This same sample was also part of a study on T cells in Graves' hyperthyroidism and ophthalmopathy.

The material was peripheral blood mononuclear cells (PBMCs), obtained at new diagnosis, from a patient treated with antithyroid drugs. The receptors were sampled from a woman in her 30s with Graves disease. Donor details come from another sample of the same person, matched by shared clones.

This clonotype was found a few times. A much larger clone differs from this one at a single base, so this may be a read error. Here the CDR3 DNA reads TGTGCCTGCAGCTCCTGGACGGGGAACACCGGGGAGCTGTTTTTT. It is translated as CACSSWTGNTGELFF. This chain links TRBV11-2 with TRBJ2-2; D gene unclear. The germline V gene has CDR1 SGHAT and CDR2 FQNNGV. The CDR3 covers 15 residues.

The chain has TRBV5-1 and TRBJ1-1, with a tentative D call TRBD1 (6 bases). V was pared by 1 base and J by 3 bases, with 13 bases between. This CDR3 is 15 amino acids long. Germline-derived CDR1 and CDR2 are SGHRS and YFSETQ. Here the CDR3 DNA reads TGCGCCAGCAGCTTGTTGGGACATCCGGACACTGAAGCTTTCTTT. Its translation: CASSLLGHPDTEAFF.